This paragraph reports one T cell receptor (beta chain). This entry comes from a study of OX40 agonist ivuxolimab in advanced cancers. The data were produced by immunoSEQ multiplex PCR, yet TCRdb's version contains in-frame clones alone and is incomplete. The sample lists approximately 70,000 clones; roughly 89% were seen once. The J segment lost 6 bases and the V segment lost 3 bases, leaving 6 bases of the junction unmatched. From germline, CDR1 is KGHSH and CDR2 LQKENI. The CDR3 has 16 amino acids. This TCR was sampled from an adult with an advanced solid tumor such as melanoma, head and neck, liver or kidney cancer. The sample here was CD4+ or CD8+ T cells sorted from blood, taken in a trial of the OX40 agonist ivuxolimab. J is TRBJ1-5 and V is TRBV18; 12 nucleotides line up with TRBD1. The DNA of the CDR3 is TGTGCCAGCTCACCGCCGGGACAGGGGGCAGGTCAGCCCCAGCATTTT. Its protein is CASSPPGQGAGQPQHF.